The 32 T cell receptor beta chains presented below share a single source sample, sequenced in a study of cytomegalovirus exposure and HLA in healthy donors. Primers for the PCR totalled 60 Vbeta and 13 Jbeta. Using immunoSEQ multiplex PCR, the repertoire was profiled, and TCRdb retains in-frame clones only, with some absent. The sample holds some 150,000 clones, around 69% seen once. The sample consisted of PBMCs. Receptor source: a woman in her twenties or thirties in good health and CMV-seronegative.

There are a few counts of this clone. The chain has TRBV4-3 and TRBJ1-4, with TRBD1 as a possible D gene (5 bases). The ends were cut back, 0 bases at V and 7 bases at J, with 12 bases in the middle. In germline, CDR1 is LGHNA, CDR2 YSLEER. The CDR3 extends over 15 amino acids. The CDR3 protein is CASSQDLRQGEKLFF. CDR3 nucleotide sequence: TGCGCCAGCAGCCAAGACCTAAGGCAGGGTGAAAAACTGTTTTTT.

This chain connects TRBV29-1 to TRBJ2-5; tentative D call: TRBD2 (6 bases). The J call may be mistaken, given a closer DNA end match to TRBJ2-7. CDR3 length: 15 amino acids. Germline CDR1 SQVTM, CDR2 ANQGSEA. Here the CDR3 reads CSVGVRGNGFHEQYF. As DNA, the CDR3 is TGCAGCGTTGGGGTTCGGGGGAACGGGTTTCACGAGCAGTACTTC.

This sequence joins TRBV7-9 and TRBJ2-3; TRBD2 aligns across 9 bases. From germline, CDR1 is SEHNR and CDR2 FQNEAQ (reference sequence). CDR3 length: 17 residues. The V and J ends lost 0 bases and 3 bases, in that order; junction bases with no gene match: 7. The CDR3 sequence is CASSLAKVAGVTDTQYF. The DNA for the CDR3 is TGTGCCAGCAGCTTAGCGAAGGTAGCGGGAGTGACAGATACGCAGTATTTT.

This clone was observed a few times. The J gene is TRBJ2-5, the V gene TRBV4-3, with a tentative D call TRBD2 (6 bases). Trimming took 3 bases from V and 4 from J, leaving 9 bases between them. The germline gives CDR1 LGHNA, CDR2 YSLEER. The CDR3 extends over 13 amino acids. DNA of the CDR3: TGCGCCAGCAGCCAGGTTAGCGGAGAGACCCAGTACTTC. Its translation: CASSQVSGETQYF.

The chain joins TRBV7-2 to TRBJ2-2, with 7 nucleotides matching TRBD2. J gave up 8 bases and V 3 bases, and 9 bases lay outside the gene matches. Germline values: CDR1 SGHTA, CDR2 FQGNSA. The CDR3 is 15 amino acids. This CDR3 is CASSFVGGPGGELFF. CDR3 in DNA: TGTGCCAGCAGCTTCGTGGGAGGGCCAGGTGGGGAGCTGTTTTTT.

The chain combines TRBV5-1 with TRBJ1-1; D possibly corresponds to TRBD1 (6 bases). Between the trimmed V and J ends, which lost 1 base and 3 bases, there was a span of 10 bases. The germline V gene encodes CDR1 SGHRS and CDR2 YFSETQ. This CDR3 spans 14 amino acids. CDR3 sequence reads: CASSLTGSDTEAFF. The CDR3 nucleotides are TGCGCCAGCAGCTTGACAGGGTCGGACACTGAAGCTTTCTTT.

This chain links TRBV7-9 with TRBJ1-2, with D unresolved. V lost 1 base to trimming and J lost 4 bases, with 4 bases between them. Germline V gene data show CDR1 as SEHNR and CDR2 as FQNEAQ (reference sequence). This CDR3 has 12 residues. The DNA for the CDR3 is TGTGCCAGCAGCTTAGACAGCTATGGCTACACCTTC. It codes for CASSLDSYGYTF.

The chain's CDR3 is CSVGGGGQGAFF. The CDR3 DNA follows: TGCAGCGTTGGGGGAGGTGGACAGGGGGCTTTCTTT. The chain couples TRBV29-1 to TRBJ1-1, with 9 nucleotides matching TRBD1. V gave up 4 bases and J gave up 11 bases; unmatched junction bases: 8. Per germline, CDR1 SQVTM and CDR2 ANQGSEA. This CDR3 is 12 amino acids long.

The CDR3 spells CASSLPRGQPETQYF. Here the CDR3 DNA reads TGTGCCAGCAGCTTACCCAGGGGACAACCAGAGACCCAGTACTTC. J is TRBJ2-5 and V is TRBV7-8; a weak D match, TRBD1 (6 bases). The V gene's germline CDR1 is SGHVS and CDR2 FQNEAQ. Trimming pared 2 bases from V and 4 bases from J, leaving 14 bases between. The CDR3 consists of 15 residues.

The chain combines TRBV19 with TRBJ1-4, with D unclear. The germline CDR1 and CDR2 sequences are LNHDA and SQIVND (reference sequence). Trimming removed 5 bases from V and 8 bases from J, with 18 bases in between. CDR3 size: 15 residues. The CDR3 here is CASSAPGMRREKLFF. CDR3 coding DNA: TGTGCCAGTAGTGCTCCTGGGATGAGGAGGGAAAAACTGTTTTTT.

The CDR3 DNA sequence: TGCAGTTTTAGCTCAGTGGGGCAGTTCTTC. Its translation: CSFSSVGQFF. The chain couples TRBV20-1 to TRBJ2-1; no firm D call. V was pared by 8 bases and J by 12 bases, with 14 bases between. Germline CDR1 DFQATT, CDR2 SNEGSKA (reference sequence). The CDR3 has 10 residues.

V is TRBV18 and J is TRBJ1-6; D is uncertain. Trimming stripped 3 bases from V and 6 bases from J, with 6 bases between. The germline gives CDR1 KGHSH, CDR2 LQKENI. CDR3 size: 13 residues. CDR3 DNA sequence: TGTGCCAGCTCACCGCACGGTAATTCACCCCTCCACTTT. This translates into CASSPHGNSPLHF. The variable domain in full, completed from reference TRBV18 and TRBJ1-6, reads NAGVMQNPRHLVRRRGQEARLRCSPMKGHSHVYWYRQLPEEGLKFMVYLQKENIIDESGMPKERFSAEFPKEGPSILRIQQVVRGDSAAYFCASSPHGNSPLHFGNGTRLTVT.

The V call is TRBV6-5, the J call TRBJ1-2; weak D call: TRBD1 (5 bases). The CDR3 spans 15 residues. Trimming removed 0 bases from V and 5 bases from J, with 13 bases in between. CDR1 and CDR2 from the germline V gene are MNHEY and SVGAGI. CDR3 nucleotide sequence: TGTGCCAGCAGTTACTCGAAGACAGCCTCTTATGGCTACACCTTC. Its translation: CASSYSKTASYGYTF.

This rearrangement joins TRBV7-9 to TRBJ2-7; no reliable D call. Germline CDR1 and CDR2: SEHNR and FQNEAQ (reference sequence). Trimming removed 6 bases from V and 4 bases from J, with 13 bases in between. This CDR3 has 13 residues. The CDR3 protein is CASRQVGQYEQYF. The CDR3 nucleotides read TGTGCCAGCAGGCAAGTTGGGCAGTACGAGCAGTACTTC.

In this sample, this clone turned up a few times. V usage is TRBV4-3 and J usage is TRBJ1-4, with D maybe TRBD1 (5 bases). Germline V gene data show CDR1 as LGHNA and CDR2 as YSLEER. Trimming cost V 4 bases and J 4 bases, with 13 bases left between them. The length of the CDR3 is 15 residues. CDR3 residues: CASSPDHRSNEKLFF. The CDR3 nucleotides are TGCGCCAGCAGCCCTGACCACAGGAGTAATGAAAAACTGTTTTTT.

This clone was picked up a small number of times. V and J are TRBV2 and TRBJ2-5; D gene unclear. Germline CDR1 SNHLY, CDR2 FYNNEI. V was shortened by 4 bases and J by 4 bases, with 7 bases between the two germline ends. The CDR3 has 12 amino acids. CDR3 DNA: TGTGCCAGCAGTGCGGTAAGAGAGACCCAGTACTTC. This translates into CASSAVRETQYF.

In the case of this clone: Germline and junction disagree at one end, which may indicate a read error. The chain carries TRBV7-9 and TRBJ2-7; possibly TRBD2 for D (6 bases). The germline CDR1 and CDR2 sequences are SEHNR and FQNEAQ (reference sequence). The CDR3 sequence is 14 residues long. CDR3 sequence reads: CSSSPSSASYEQYF. In DNA form, the CDR3 reads TGTTCCAGCAGCCCTTCTAGCGCCTCCTACGAGCAGTACTTC. The whole variable domain, filled in from reference TRBV7-9 and TRBJ2-7, reads DTGVSQNPRHKITKRGQNVTFRCDPISEHNRLYWYRQTLGQGPEFLTYFQNEAQLEKSRLLSDRFSAERPKGSFSTLEIQRTEQGDSAMYLCSSSPSSASYEQYFGPGTRLTVT.

V and J are TRBV28 and TRBJ1-3; tentatively, D is TRBD1 (6 bases). The germline V and J ends were trimmed by 10 bases and 8 bases, with 24 bases remaining between them. The germline CDR1 and CDR2 sequences are MDHEN and SYDVKM. CDR3 length: 15 amino acids. The CDR3 DNA is TGTGCCACCAGAAGCACCGGGACATCCGGAGACACCATATATTTT. This translates into CATRSTGTSGDTIYF.

The chain employs TRBV7-6 and TRBJ2-5; D is uncertain. Germline V gives CDR1 SGHVS, CDR2 FNYEAQ. The V and J ends lost 1 base and 4 bases respectively, with 7 bases between them. The CDR3 has 13 residues. The CDR3 nucleotides read TGTGCCAGCAGCTTAGATCTCGGAGAGACCCAGTACTTC. This gives the protein CASSLDLGETQYF.

There are a few counts of this clone. The chain recombines TRBV4-1 with TRBJ2-3, with TRBD2 identical over 7 bases. The germline V gene has CDR1 MGHRA and CDR2 YSYEKL. The V gene end was trimmed by 0 bases and the J gene end by 2 bases; junction bases not matched to a gene: 11. The CDR3 has 18 amino acids. In DNA, the CDR3 is TGCGCCAGCAGCCAAGAGGGTTTGGCTAGCGGAACCACAGATACGCAGTATTTT. It encodes CASSQEGLASGTTDTQYF.

This clone was seen only a few times. The CDR3 loop reads CASSQDYQWTGDEAFF. The CDR3 nucleotides read TGTGCCAGCAGCCAAGATTATCAATGGACAGGGGACGAAGCTTTCTTT. The chain carries TRBV4-2 and TRBJ1-1; 9 bases agree with TRBD1. V gave up 0 bases and J gave up 8 bases; unmatched junction bases: 10. The CDR3 is made up of 16 amino acids. Germline assignment: CDR1 LGHNA and CDR2 YNFKEQ.

The rearrangement joins TRBV18 to TRBJ2-1; 9 bases align to TRBD1. V lost 0 bases, J lost 7 bases, and 10 bases stayed unmatched. Germline-derived CDR1 and CDR2 are KGHSH and LQKENI. The CDR3 length is 17 residues. The DNA of the CDR3 is TGTGCCAGCTCACCACCTCGAGGGACAGGGACCGCAAATGAGCAGTTCTTC. It is translated as CASSPPRGTGTANEQFF.

The chain has TRBV11-3 and TRBJ2-1; 7 bases map to TRBD1. Germline values: CDR1 SGHNT, CDR2 YENEEA. The CDR3 totals 16 residues. With 4 bases clipped from V and 7 bases from J, the junction kept 13 bases outside the gene matches. The CDR3 DNA sequence: TGTGCCAGCAGCTCCCGGACAGGAACGTTTGGTAATGAGCAGTTCTTC. Amino acid sequence: CASSSRTGTFGNEQFF.

This clone was counted a few times. V is TRBV28 and J is TRBJ1-4; TRBD1 might be the D (6 bases). CDR1 MDHEN and CDR2 SYDVKM come from the germline V gene. V was shortened by 7 bases and J by 6 bases, with 18 bases between the two germline ends. The CDR3 length is 15 residues. Here the CDR3 DNA reads TGTGCCAGCAAGACACAGGGAGATGATTATGAAAAACTGTTTTTT. This translates into CASKTQGDDYEKLFF.

V is TRBV7-2 and J is TRBJ2-5; 7 bases are a match to TRBD1. The germline gives CDR1 SGHTA, CDR2 FQGNSA. After removal of 1 base from V and 1 base from J, the junction contained 3 bases not matched to a gene. CDR3 length: 15 amino acids. The CDR3 here is CASSLVGTVQETQYF. The CDR3 DNA is TGTGCCAGCAGCTTAGTAGGGACAGTCCAAGAGACCCAGTACTTC.

This chain uses TRBV4-1 with TRBJ2-7, with no clear D. This CDR3 spans 16 amino acids. Trimming removed 0 bases from V and 8 bases from J, with 20 bases in between. Germline V gene sequence: CDR1 MGHRA, CDR2 YSYEKL. The CDR3 nucleotides read TGCGCCAGCAGCCAAGATGGAGCCGGTCTCCTACGAAAGCAGTACTTC. Translated: CASSQDGAGLLRKQYF.

This sequence joins TRBV6-6 and TRBJ2-5; 8 nucleotides align to TRBD2. The better agreement between TRBJ2-7 and the DNA end casts doubt on the J call. Looked up from germline, CDR1 is MNHNY and CDR2 is SVGAGI (reference sequence). There are 15 residues in the CDR3. CDR3 nucleotide sequence: TGTGCCAGCAGTTACTCTGACGGGGGGGCTTACGAGCAGTACTTC. Translation gives CASSYSDGGAYEQYF.

The chain has TRBV7-6 and TRBJ1-4, with TRBD1 matching over 8 bases. CDR1 is SGHVS and CDR2 is FNYEAQ in the germline V gene. The length of the CDR3 is 18 residues. V was clipped by 1 base and J by 5 bases; unmatched bases: 12. The CDR3 loop is CASSLDWSGGGKNEKLFF. CDR3 DNA sequence: TGTGCCAGCAGCTTAGATTGGTCAGGGGGCGGAAAGAATGAAAAACTGTTTTTT.

The chain combines TRBV27 with TRBJ2-4; tentative D call: TRBD1 (5 bases). The V gene lost 3 bases and the J gene lost 4 bases, with 7 bases spanning the gap. The germline V gene encodes CDR1 MNHEY and CDR2 SMNVEV (reference sequence). The CDR3 runs to 13 residues. The CDR3 DNA reads as TGTGCCAGCAGTTTCCAGGGTAAAAACATTCAGTACTTC. Protein: CASSFQGKNIQYF.

This chain joins TRBV5-1 and TRBJ1-6; 8 bases map to TRBD1. J lost 7 bases, V lost 4 bases, and 10 bases had no gene match. CDR1 SGHRS and CDR2 YFSETQ come from the germline V gene. CDR3 length equals 16 residues. CDR3 coding DNA: TGCGCCAGCAGCGAGACAGGGGACGTCCGCAATTCACCCCTCCACTTT. Its protein product is CASSETGDVRNSPLHF.

V is TRBV7-9 and J is TRBJ2-7; a possible D gene is TRBD1 (6 bases). V was pared by 1 base and J by 3 bases, with 10 bases between. Germline-derived CDR1 and CDR2 are SEHNR and FQNEAQ (reference sequence). This CDR3 region has 14 residues. The DNA of the CDR3 is TGTGCCAGCAGCTTAGGGGTAGGGGGCTACGAGCAGTACTTC. Translation gives CASSLGVGGYEQYF.

With respect to this clone: One end of the junction varies from germline; a read error may be responsible. The CDR3 DNA is TGTGCCAGCAGCCCCCCCGGGGGGGCGAGTGGCTACCCCTTC. As protein: CASSPPGGASGYPF. The V gene is TRBV7-9, the J gene TRBJ1-2, with D possibly TRBD1 on 6 matching bases. The CDR3 is 14 amino acids. Per the germline V gene, CDR1 is SEHNR and CDR2 is FQNEAQ (reference sequence).